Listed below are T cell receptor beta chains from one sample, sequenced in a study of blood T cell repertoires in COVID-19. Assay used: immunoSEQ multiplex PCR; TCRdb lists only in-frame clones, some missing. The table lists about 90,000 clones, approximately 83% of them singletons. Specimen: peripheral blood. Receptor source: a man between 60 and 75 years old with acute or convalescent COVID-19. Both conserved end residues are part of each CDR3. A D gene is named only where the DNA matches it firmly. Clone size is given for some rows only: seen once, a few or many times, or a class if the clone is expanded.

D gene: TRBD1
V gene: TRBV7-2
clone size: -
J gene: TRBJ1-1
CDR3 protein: CASSFGGGFEAFF
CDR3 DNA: TGTGCCAGCAGCTTTGGAGGGGGCTTTGAAGCTTTCTTT

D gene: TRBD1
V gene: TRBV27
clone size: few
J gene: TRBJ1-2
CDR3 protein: CASSPGTGVIHGYTF
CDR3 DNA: TGTGCCAGCAGCCCCGGCACAGGGGTAATCCATGGCTACACCTTC

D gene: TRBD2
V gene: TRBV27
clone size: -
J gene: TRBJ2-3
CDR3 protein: CASRVAGAPADTQYF
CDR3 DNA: TGTGCCAGCAGAGTAGCGGGGGCCCCCGCAGATACGCAGTATTTT

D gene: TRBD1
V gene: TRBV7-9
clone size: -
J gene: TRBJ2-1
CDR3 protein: CASTFAVQGDEQFF
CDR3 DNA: TGTGCCAGCACTTTCGCGGTGCAGGGGGATGAGCAGTTCTTC

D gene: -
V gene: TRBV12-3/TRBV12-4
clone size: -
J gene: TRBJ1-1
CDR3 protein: CASSPSWGAEAFF
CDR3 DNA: TGTGCCAGCAGTCCTTCTTGGGGGGCTGAAGCTTTCTTT

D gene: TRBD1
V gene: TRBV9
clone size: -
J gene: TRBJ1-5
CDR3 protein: CASSVEGTGAQPQHF
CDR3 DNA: TGTGCCAGCAGCGTAGAAGGGACAGGGGCACAGCCCCAGCATTTT

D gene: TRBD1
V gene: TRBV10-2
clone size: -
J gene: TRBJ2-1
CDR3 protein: CASSEGTGAYNEQFF
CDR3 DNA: TGCGCCAGCAGTGAAGGGACAGGGGCCTACAATGAGCAGTTCTTC

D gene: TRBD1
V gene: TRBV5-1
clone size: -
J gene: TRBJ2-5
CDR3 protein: CASSPGSTGLETQYF
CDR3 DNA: TGCGCCAGCAGCCCCGGATCGACAGGGCTAGAGACCCAGTACTTC

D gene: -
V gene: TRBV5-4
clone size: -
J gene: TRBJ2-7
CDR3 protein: CASSLGVAGLSSYEQYF
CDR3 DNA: TGTGCCAGCAGCTTGGGTGTTGCTGGGCTTTCCTCCTACGAGCAGTACTTC

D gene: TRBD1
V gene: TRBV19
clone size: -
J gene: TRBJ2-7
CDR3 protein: CASSAKTGGGEQYF
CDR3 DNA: TGTGCCAGTAGTGCCAAGACAGGGGGGGGCGAGCAGTACTTC

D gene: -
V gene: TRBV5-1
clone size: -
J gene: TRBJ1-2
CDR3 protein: CASGEGYGYTF
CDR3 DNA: TGCGCCAGTGGGGAGGGGTATGGCTACACCTTC

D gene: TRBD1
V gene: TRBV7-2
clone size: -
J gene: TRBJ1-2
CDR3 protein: CASSSAGQFYGYTF
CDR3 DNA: TGTGCCAGCAGCTCTGCGGGACAGTTCTATGGCTACACCTTC

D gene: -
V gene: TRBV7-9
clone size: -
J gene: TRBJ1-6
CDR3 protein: CASSLAQNTNSPLHF
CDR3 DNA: TGTGCCAGCAGCTTAGCGCAGAATACTAATTCACCCCTCCACTTT

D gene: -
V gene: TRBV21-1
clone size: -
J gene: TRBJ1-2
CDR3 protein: CASSNSKPRDRSYGYTF
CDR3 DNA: TGTGCCAGCAGCAATTCAAAACCCCGGGATCGAAGCTATGGCTACACCTTC

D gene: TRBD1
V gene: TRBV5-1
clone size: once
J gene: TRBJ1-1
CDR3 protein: CASSLATGAWGNTEAFF
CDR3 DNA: TGCGCCAGCAGCTTGGCGACAGGGGCTTGGGGGAACACTGAAGCTTTCTTT

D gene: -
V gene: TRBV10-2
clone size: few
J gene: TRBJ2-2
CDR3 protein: CAGQGTTGELFF
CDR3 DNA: TGCGCCGGGCAGGGGACCACCGGGGAGCTGTTTTTT

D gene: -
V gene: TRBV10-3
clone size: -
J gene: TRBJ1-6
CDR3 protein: CAITRDTNNSPLHF
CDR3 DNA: TGTGCCATTACCCGGGACACTAATAATTCACCCCTCCACTTT

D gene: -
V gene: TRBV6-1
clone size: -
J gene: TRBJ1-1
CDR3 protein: CASSEQVNEAFF
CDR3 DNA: TGTGCCAGCAGTGAACAGGTGAATGAAGCTTTCTTT

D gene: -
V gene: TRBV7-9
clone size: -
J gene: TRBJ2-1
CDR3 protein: CASSLLRGNNEQFF
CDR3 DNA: TGTGCCAGCAGCTTATTACGGGGGAACAATGAGCAGTTCTTC

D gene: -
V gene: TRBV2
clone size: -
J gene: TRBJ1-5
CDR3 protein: CASEKGREVGPQHF
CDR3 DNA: TGTGCCAGTGAAAAAGGCAGGGAGGTGGGTCCCCAGCATTTT

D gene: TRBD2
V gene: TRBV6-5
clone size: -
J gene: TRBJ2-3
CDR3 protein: CASSYSSGGVPDTQYF
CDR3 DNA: TGTGCCAGCAGTTACTCGTCGGGGGGGGTCCCAGATACGCAGTATTTT

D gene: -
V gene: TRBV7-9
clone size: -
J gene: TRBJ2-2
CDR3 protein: CASSLHRGGTGELFF
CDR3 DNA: TGTGCCAGCAGCTTACACAGGGGAGGCACCGGGGAGCTGTTTTTT

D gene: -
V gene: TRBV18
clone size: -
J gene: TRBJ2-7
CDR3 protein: CASSPPNFGEGGYEQYF
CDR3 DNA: TGTGCCAGCTCACCACCGAACTTCGGGGAAGGGGGATACGAGCAGTACTTC

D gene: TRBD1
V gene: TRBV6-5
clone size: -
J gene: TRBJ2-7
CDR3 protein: CASSYDRGREQYF
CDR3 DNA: TGTGCCAGCAGTTACGACAGGGGGCGCGAGCAGTACTTC

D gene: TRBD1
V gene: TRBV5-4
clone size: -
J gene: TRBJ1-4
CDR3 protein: CASSPPGTANEKLFF
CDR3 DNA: TGTGCCAGCAGCCCCCCCGGGACAGCTAATGAAAAACTGTTTTTT

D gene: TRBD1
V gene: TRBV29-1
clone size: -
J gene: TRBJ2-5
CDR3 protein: CSVSPPGQLQETQYF
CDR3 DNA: TGCAGCGTGAGCCCTCCGGGACAGCTCCAAGAGACCCAGTACTTC

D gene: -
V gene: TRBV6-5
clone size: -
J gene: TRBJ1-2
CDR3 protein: CASSYSRVRGYGYTF
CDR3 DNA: TGTGCCAGCAGTTACTCGAGGGTACGAGGCTATGGCTACACCTTC

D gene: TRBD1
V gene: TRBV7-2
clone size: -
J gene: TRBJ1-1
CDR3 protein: CASSFLPGQLNTEAFF
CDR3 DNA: TGTGCCAGCAGCTTCCTGCCGGGACAGTTGAACACTGAAGCTTTCTTT

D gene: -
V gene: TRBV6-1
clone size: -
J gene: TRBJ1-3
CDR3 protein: CASSELRGNTIYF
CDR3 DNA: TGTGCCAGCAGTGAACTCAGGGGAAACACCATATATTTT

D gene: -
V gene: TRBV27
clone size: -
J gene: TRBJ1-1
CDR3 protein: CASRKRGGQLNTEAFF
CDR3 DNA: TGTGCCAGCCGAAAGCGTGGTGGACAGCTGAACACTGAAGCTTTCTTT

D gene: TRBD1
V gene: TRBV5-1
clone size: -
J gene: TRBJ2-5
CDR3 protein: CASSPSGTGEETQYF
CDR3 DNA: TGCGCCAGCAGCCCTTCCGGGACAGGGGAGGAGACCCAGTACTTC

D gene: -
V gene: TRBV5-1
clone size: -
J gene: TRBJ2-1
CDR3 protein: CASRRGTYNEQFF
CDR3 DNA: TGCGCCAGCAGGCGGGGAACTTACAATGAGCAGTTCTTC

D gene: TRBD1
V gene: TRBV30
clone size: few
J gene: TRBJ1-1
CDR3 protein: CAWSENEGALAAFF
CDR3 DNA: TGTGCCTGGAGTGAAAATGAGGGGGCGCTAGCGGCTTTCTTT

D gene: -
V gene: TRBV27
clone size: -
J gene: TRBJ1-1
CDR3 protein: CASSLSAEGLMNTEAFF
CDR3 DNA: TGTGCCAGCAGTTTATCGGCGGAGGGGCTAATGAACACTGAAGCTTTCTTT